This paragraph covers one T cell receptor (beta chain) sequence. The target of this receptor is not known. Within one base of it there is no much larger clone, and no base qualities were kept. Library preparation employed 5' RACE. The sequencer was an Illumina HiSeq 2500. A second roughly 6 to 12 cycle PCR used a sample-barcoded 5' primer and a J-beta primer mix. Each TCR beta cDNA molecule received a unique molecular identifier from a template-switch 5' adaptor carrying 12 random nucleotides. Each sample yielded at least 2.5 million CDR3-containing paired-end reads. First-strand cDNA was synthesized from all RNA with the Mint cDNA synthesis kit, primed by a TRBC-specific oligonucleotide. After uracil-DNA glycosylase treatment, a first 18-cycle PCR used universal primers M1SS and BC2_uni_R on all cDNA. Concerning the study's data processing: Normalization of each sample was performed by random selection of 1 million high-quality reads, each carrying a distinct molecular identifier. Instead of being binned into consensus sequences, reads with shared molecular identifiers were discarded. CDR3 identification, clonotype clustering and error correction used MiTCR with a Q25 quality threshold and the strictest error-elimination algorithm. A nonparametric unseen species model with Euler transformation was used to estimate a lower bound on total TCR beta diversity. The public reads were reprocessed in TCRdb via fastp at Q25 and MiXCR, keeping in-frame beta chains. For every CDR3 protein sequence, its rows merge into one entry that carries the most common genes and DNA. The V and J calls, along with clone size, are taken from TCRdb and not from the paper's own processing. The table for this sample lists under 1,100,000 distinct CDR3 sequences; under 30% of them were counted only once. Less than 0.85% of the sample is held by the ten biggest clonotypes.

Donors were 39 systemically healthy Caucasian individuals from Russia aged 6 to 90 years. Approximately 10 milliliters of peripheral blood were collected from each donor into EDTA-treated Vacutainer tubes. PBMCs were isolated by Ficoll-Paque density-gradient centrifugation, with at least 6 million obtained per sample. Trizol reagent was used to extract total RNA from the PBMCs, yielding at least 5 micrograms per sample. For every donor, flow cytometry on a PBMC aliquot measured the percentage of naive CD45RAhigh/CD27high T cells. The sample originates from a study of blood T cells in healthy people across ages (dated by TCRdb to 2013 to 2016). Describing the broader study: In model experiments, template switching captured about one uniquely barcoded TCR beta cDNA molecule for every two T cells. Four age groups were formed from the donors: young (average 16 years), middle-aged (approximately 40), aged (around 68) and long-lived (roughly 81). For two donors (one aged 18 to 30 and one aged 80 or older), the study analyzed two additional independent replicas of 1 million unique cDNA reads from the same blood draw. Using deep sequencing normalized with unique cDNA molecular identifiers, the study measured how TCR beta repertoire diversity changes with age. General conclusions and limits of the study: Because donor CMV infection status was unknown, age-related changes in expanded clonotypes were potentially confounded. There was a strong correlation between observed TCR beta diversity and the percentage of naive T cells measured by flow cytometry. The long-lived group showed more naive CD4+ T cells, fewer expanded clones and increased TCR diversity than the aged group, suggesting age selection. Observed TCR beta diversity per million T cells fell roughly linearly with age, and a significant reduction was already apparent by age around 44. Conclusive comparison of naive and antigen-experienced compartments was prevented by the profiling of bulk unsorted PBMCs. Total diversity estimates from one million sequenced T cells were considered lower bounds and underestimates.

This sample was shared with a second study, whose subject was T cells of mothers and their children. That second report states: Nine systemically healthy Caucasian individuals served as donors, namely three mothers together with their six children. cDNA synthesis consumed the entire amount of extracted RNA, loaded at around 1.5 ug RNA in each 15 ul reaction. In the second PCR, sample barcodes and 2-4 random nucleotides were introduced via the M1S primer. More than 9 million TCR beta CDR3 reads were obtained from each mother, and some 3.2 million reads were obtained from each child. TCR recombination output is similarly shaped by thymic selection in related and unrelated pairs, with a minor effect exerted by inherited differences. Related mother-child pairs always showed normalized repertoire overlap that was slightly higher than in unrelated mother-child pairs, though the difference was never significant. Persistent microchimeric T cell clones were not detected, at a sensitivity of about 99 clones per million clonotypes. To look for features that set related mother-child pairs apart from unrelated individuals, the researchers ran deep NGS to compare the TCR beta repertoires of mothers and children. The mean age was roughly 40 +/- 4 years for the mothers and around 11 +/- 4 years for the children. Libraries were sequenced on Illumina HiSeq 2000 with 100+100 nt paired-end reads after adapter ligation with NEBNext reagents. To prevent cross-contamination, the mother and child libraries were prepared a month apart and were sequenced in separate runs. Between roughly 500,000 and 2,000,000 distinct TCR beta clonotypes were identified per donor. Naive TCR beta clonotypes were estimated from low-frequency clonotypes matched to each donor's FACS-determined naive share, without sorting.

This TCR derives from a girl aged 2-10 years in good health. Input material: blood.

The nucleotide sequence reads as follows: TGTGCCAGCAGCCAGAGAGCGGGAGCCAACTACAATGAGCAGTTCTTC. It translates as CASSQRAGANYNEQFF. The V gene is TRBV9 and the J gene is TRBJ2-1, with 8 bases matching TRBD2. Unmatched junction bases come to 9, with V trimmed by 4 bases and J by 3 bases. From the germline V gene, CDR1 is SGDLS and CDR2 is YYNGEE. The CDR3 runs 16 amino acids, cysteine and phenylalanine included. Only the CDR3 region is kept as DNA, spanning 48 bases read in frame from base 1.